Listed below are T cell receptor beta chains from one sample, sequenced in a study of cytomegalovirus exposure and HLA in healthy donors. Method: immunoSEQ multiplex PCR; TCRdb's copy keeps in-frame clones and lacks some. The sample shows some 150,000 clones, roughly 80% of them seen only once. The specimen sequenced was PBMCs. The source is a woman between 50 and 59 years old in good health and CMV-seropositive. Both conserved end residues are part of each CDR3. A D gene is named only where the DNA matches it firmly. A row's size may be missing; if present it is once, few, many or a size class.

clone size: NA; V gene: TRBV29-1; D gene: TRBD2; J gene: TRBJ2-3; CDR3 protein: CSVGLADTQYF; CDR3 DNA: TGCAGCGTGGGACTAGCAGATACGCAGTATTTT
clone size: NA; V gene: TRBV7-9; D gene: NA; J gene: TRBJ2-1; CDR3 protein: CASSLVVYDEQFF; CDR3 DNA: TGTGCCAGCAGCTTAGTCGTGTATGATGAGCAGTTCTTC
clone size: NA; V gene: TRBV7-8; D gene: TRBD1; J gene: TRBJ1-1; CDR3 protein: CASSFSGGQGSTEAFF; CDR3 DNA: TGTGCCAGCAGCTTTTCAGGGGGTCAGGGGAGCACTGAAGCTTTCTTT
clone size: NA; V gene: TRBV11-2; D gene: TRBD1; J gene: TRBJ1-2; CDR3 protein: CASSYSGTGDYGYTF; CDR3 DNA: TGTGCCAGCAGCTACTCCGGGACAGGGGACTATGGCTACACCTTC
clone size: few; V gene: TRBV10-2; D gene: TRBD1; J gene: TRBJ2-7; CDR3 protein: CASRSGTGSEQYF; CDR3 DNA: TGCGCCAGCAGGAGCGGGACAGGGAGTGAGCAGTACTTC
clone size: NA; V gene: TRBV6-5; D gene: NA; J gene: TRBJ1-2; CDR3 protein: CASSYSGLQGFYGYTF; CDR3 DNA: TGTGCCAGCAGTTACTCGGGGTTACAGGGCTTCTATGGCTACACCTTC
clone size: NA; V gene: TRBV7-3; D gene: NA; J gene: TRBJ1-1; CDR3 protein: CASSLEVNTEAFF; CDR3 DNA: TGTGCCAGCAGCTTAGAGGTGAACACTGAAGCTTTCTTT
clone size: NA; V gene: TRBV6-5; D gene: TRBD1; J gene: TRBJ1-4; CDR3 protein: CASSSGTGGREKLFF; CDR3 DNA: TGTGCCAGCAGTTCAGGGACAGGGGGACGTGAAAAACTGTTTTTT
clone size: NA; V gene: TRBV15; D gene: NA; J gene: TRBJ1-1; CDR3 protein: CATSRVARAVAEAFF; CDR3 DNA: TGTGCCACCAGCAGAGTGGCCAGGGCGGTCGCTGAAGCTTTCTTT
clone size: NA; V gene: TRBV9; D gene: TRBD2; J gene: TRBJ2-5; CDR3 protein: CASSPTNLAGGETQYF; CDR3 DNA: TGTGCCAGCAGCCCTACCAACCTAGCGGGGGGAGAGACCCAGTACTTC
clone size: NA; V gene: TRBV11-2; D gene: NA; J gene: TRBJ1-1; CDR3 protein: CASSFDKNTEAFF; CDR3 DNA: TGTGCCAGCAGCTTTGACAAGAACACTGAAGCTTTCTTT
clone size: NA; V gene: TRBV7-2; D gene: TRBD2; J gene: TRBJ2-3; CDR3 protein: CASSLRYSGVSDTQYF; CDR3 DNA: TGTGCCAGCAGCTTACGGTATAGCGGGGTATCAGATACGCAGTATTTT
clone size: NA; V gene: TRBV7-8; D gene: NA; J gene: TRBJ2-1; CDR3 protein: CASSPTRREQFF; CDR3 DNA: TGTGCCAGCAGCCCTACGCGTCGTGAGCAGTTCTTC
clone size: NA; V gene: TRBV7-2; D gene: NA; J gene: TRBJ2-5; CDR3 protein: CASRPTAGTWETQYF; CDR3 DNA: TGTGCCAGCCGGCCGACGGCGGGTACCTGGGAGACCCAGTACTTC
clone size: NA; V gene: TRBV25-1; D gene: NA; J gene: TRBJ2-5; CDR3 protein: CASNQGLRETQYF; CDR3 DNA: TGTGCCAGTAATCAGGGTTTACGAGAGACCCAGTACTTC
clone size: NA; V gene: TRBV30; D gene: NA; J gene: TRBJ1-1; CDR3 protein: CAWSVGGLGNTEAFF; CDR3 DNA: TGTGCCTGGAGTGTAGGAGGACTAGGAAACACTGAAGCTTTCTTT
clone size: NA; V gene: TRBV5-8; D gene: NA; J gene: TRBJ1-6; CDR3 protein: CASSLVQGRGYNSPLHF; CDR3 DNA: TGTGCCAGCAGCTTGGTTCAGGGAAGGGGTTATAATTCACCCCTCCACTTT